These 17 T cell receptor beta chains originate from one sample sequenced in a study of cytomegalovirus exposure and HLA in healthy donors. TCRdb keeps only in-frame clones here, not all; method: immunoSEQ multiplex PCR. Of some 78,000 clones listed, almost 97% are singletons. The sample consisted of PBMCs. Every receptor here comes from a man in his late teens or twenties in good health and CMV-seropositive.

This chain connects TRBV7-2 to TRBJ2-7, with 8 bases fitting TRBD2. The CDR3 consists of 16 residues. The germline V gene has CDR1 SGHTA and CDR2 FQGNSA. The trim removed 5 bases at V and 2 bases at J, leaving 11 bases unmatched. Here the CDR3 reads CASSPAITSGTYEQYF. The CDR3 nucleotides read TGTGCCAGCAGCCCAGCCATTACTAGCGGAACCTACGAGCAGTACTTC.

The chain uses TRBV13 and TRBJ2-7; 8 positions agree with TRBD2. The CDR3 runs 13 residues. Germline CDR1 and CDR2: PRHDT and FYEKMQ (reference sequence). V was pared by 2 bases and J by 3 bases, with 0 bases of the junction left unmatched. CDR3: CASSLRGGYEQYF. CDR3 nucleotides: TGTGCCAGCAGCTTACGGGGGGGCTACGAGCAGTACTTC.

The chain employs TRBV5-4 and TRBJ1-2, with TRBD1 as a possible D gene (5 bases). Germline CDR1 reads SGHNT; CDR2 reads YYREEE (reference sequence). Between the trimmed V and J ends, which lost 4 bases and 2 bases, there was a span of 9 bases. CDR3 length equals 13 residues. The CDR3 loop is CASSVDRNYGYTF. The CDR3 DNA reads as TGTGCCAGCAGCGTTGACAGAAACTATGGCTACACCTTC.

The chain carries TRBV11-3 and TRBJ2-2, with D perhaps TRBD1 (6 bases). This CDR3 spans 15 amino acids. Germline values: CDR1 SGHNT, CDR2 YENEEA. V dropped 2 bases and J dropped 4 bases, with 11 bases sitting between them. CDR3 DNA: TGTGCCAGCAGCTTAATTGCAGGGGCCACCGGGGAGCTGTTTTTT. Translated, it gives CASSLIAGATGELFF.

The chain recombines TRBV11-3 with TRBJ1-5; D call uncertain. Looked up from germline, CDR1 is SGHNT and CDR2 is YENEEA. This CDR3 contains 10 residues. Between the trimmed V and J ends, which lost 6 bases and 8 bases, there was a span of 5 bases. This chain's CDR3 is CASSNKPQHF. CDR3 nucleotides: TGTGCCAGCAGTAATAAGCCCCAGCATTTT.

The gene calls are TRBV30 and TRBJ1-1; 7 nucleotides match TRBD1. This CDR3 contains 14 residues. Germline lookup yields CDR1 GTSNPN and CDR2 SVGIG (reference sequence). J lost 5 bases, V lost 0 bases, and 6 bases had no gene match. The DNA of the CDR3 is TGTGCCTGGAGTGTATACAGGGGAGCGACTGAAGCTTTCTTT. The encoded protein is CAWSVYRGATEAFF.

The chain uses TRBV2 and TRBJ2-2; TRBD1 aligns across 7 bases. Germline values: CDR1 SNHLY, CDR2 FYNNEI. The trim removed 5 bases at V and 2 bases at J, leaving 8 bases unmatched. This CDR3 spans 16 amino acids. CDR3 nucleotides: TGTGCCAGCAGTAGAGCGGACAGGCCCAACACCGGGGAGCTGTTTTTT. Translating gives CASSRADRPNTGELFF.

This rearrangement joins TRBV7-6 to TRBJ2-4; TRBD2 matches 10 bases. V lost 5 bases and J lost 1; bases outside the gene matches: 11. Germline-derived CDR1 and CDR2 are SGHVS and FNYEAQ. The CDR3 spans 18 residues. The CDR3 is CASSPGTSVPSAKNIQYF. CDR3 sequence (DNA): TGTGCCAGCAGCCCTGGGACTAGCGTACCTTCCGCCAAAAACATTCAGTACTTC. Filled out from reference TRBV7-6 and TRBJ2-4, the complete variable domain reads GAGVSQSPRYKVTKRGQDVALRCDPISGHVSLYWYRQALGQGPEFLTYFNYEAQQDKSGLPNDRFSAERPEGSISTLTIQRTEQRDSAMYRCASSPGTSVPSAKNIQYFGAGTRLSVL.

This chain links TRBV20-1 with TRBJ2-3, with D unclear. Trimming took 6 bases from V and 9 from J, leaving 13 bases between them. This CDR3 contains 11 residues. Germline values: CDR1 DFQATT, CDR2 SNEGSKA (reference sequence). CDR3 residues: CSARPERTQYF. CDR3 DNA: TGCAGTGCCAGACCCGAGCGAACGCAGTATTTT.

The chain links TRBV5-6 to TRBJ2-7, with 8 bases fitting TRBD1. The germline V gene encodes CDR1 SGHDT and CDR2 YYEEEE. Trimming cost V 1 base and J 0 bases; bases outside gene matches: 3. The CDR3 is made up of 15 amino acids. In DNA, the CDR3 is TGTGCCAGCAGCTTGCTGGACAGGGACTCCTACGAGCAGTACTTC. Translation: CASSLLDRDSYEQYF.

This chain links TRBV4-1 with TRBJ1-1; D is undetermined. Trimming left V 0 bases short and J 8 bases short, with 13 bases between. This CDR3 contains 14 residues. CDR1 is MGHRA and CDR2 is YSYEKL in the germline V gene. The CDR3 DNA is TGCGCCAGCAGCCAAGATTCCGGTGAACTAGAAGCTTTCTTT. Translating gives CASSQDSGELEAFF.

Note on this clone: The sample contains more than one DNA sequence encoding this CDR3. The gene calls are TRBV28 and TRBJ2-1, with D perhaps TRBD2 (5 bases). CDR3 length equals 12 residues. Germline V gene data show CDR1 as MDHEN and CDR2 as SYDVKM. V shed 6 bases and J shed 4 bases, with 7 bases lying between them. CDR3 protein: CASRSGYNEQFF. The CDR3 DNA is TGTGCCAGCAGATCGGGGTACAATGAGCAGTTCTTC.

As concerns this clone: This sample also contains other DNA sequences that code for the same CDR3. J is TRBJ2-5 and V is TRBV5-1, with a possible D match to TRBD2 (6 bases). V was shortened by 0 bases and J by 2 bases, with 8 bases between the two germline ends. CDR1 and CDR2 (germline): SGHRS, YFSETQ. The CDR3 covers 14 residues. The chain's CDR3 is CASSLGGLQETQYF. In DNA, the CDR3 is TGCGCCAGCAGCTTGGGGGGACTTCAAGAGACCCAGTACTTC.

As for this clone: Germline is not matched at one junction end, which may reflect a read error. This chain links TRBV7-7 with TRBJ2-2; a weak D match, TRBD1 (5 bases). The CDR3 spans 15 residues. The germline V gene encodes CDR1 SSHAT and CDR2 FNYEAQ (reference sequence). The DNA of the CDR3 is TGTGCTAGCAGCCCCTCTACTGGGGCGACCGGGGAGCTGTTTTTT. Amino acid sequence: CASSPSTGATGELFF.

This clone appeared a single time. Here the CDR3 DNA reads TGTGCCAGCAGTTACACGAGGAAAGAAGCTTTCTTT. It translates to CASSYTRKEAFF. This chain uses TRBV6-6 with TRBJ1-1; no clear D. Germline CDR1 reads MNHNY; CDR2 reads SVGAGI (reference sequence). The CDR3 is 12 residues long. Trimming took off 2 bases at V and 8 bases at J, with 9 bases between the two ends.

The V call is TRBV29-1, the J call TRBJ2-7; a possible D gene is TRBD1 (5 bases). The V and J ends lost 2 bases and 4 bases respectively, with 15 bases between them. Germline CDR1 and CDR2: SQVTM and ANQGSEA. The length of the CDR3 is 14 residues. The CDR3 nucleotides read TGCAGCGTTGAACAGTGGGGCCGTGGATACGAGCAGTACTTC. Translated, it gives CSVEQWGRGYEQYF.

The chain carries TRBV7-2 and TRBJ1-5; TRBD1 matches at 8 bases. Looked up from germline, CDR1 is SGHTA and CDR2 is FQGNSA. V lost 3 bases, J lost 4 bases, and 8 bases stayed unmatched. The CDR3 length is 16 residues. The CDR3 DNA reads as TGTGCCAGCAGCTTCGGACAGGGACGCAGGAATCAGCCCCAGCATTTT. It specifies CASSFGQGRRNQPQHF.